This T cell receptor beta chain comes out of a study of CD8 T cells in ankylosing spondylitis. Of note for this clonotype: Its antigen is unidentified.

TCRdb itself ran the 5' RACE reads through MiXCR, one entry per CDR3 protein. The data hold over 700,000 distinct CDR3 sequences, with over 15% observed a single time. Broader study findings: Characteristic, it appeared, of ankylosing spondylitis blood was a TCR beta motif of 7 or 8 highly homologous variants. A CD8+ phenotype characterized the disease-linked clones, which were relatively rare in peripheral blood.

From germline, CDR1 is LNHNV and CDR2 YYDKDF (reference sequence). The CDR3 covers 16 residues. V was shortened by 0 bases and J by 10 bases, with 16 bases between the two germline ends. The sequencing input was blood, either unsorted or a sorted T cell fraction (not recorded which). The chain couples TRBV15 to TRBJ1-6; D is perhaps TRBD1 (6 bases). The sequence derives from a male donor with ankylosing spondylitis. Here the CDR3 DNA reads TGTGCCACCAGCAGAGATAGGGGGGCGGGTAGGTCACCCCTCCACTTT. Protein sequence: CATSRDRGAGRSPLHF.